This is a list of T cell receptor beta chains from one sample in a study of blood T cells in healthy people across ages. TCRdb redid the calling of the 5' RACE reads with MiXCR, one entry per CDR3 protein. The top ten hold approximately 4.1% of the sample, which has approximately 1.5 million distinct CDR3 sequences, 40% to 45% seen once. What was sequenced was blood. The receptors derive from a young woman in good health. CDR3s include the opening cysteine and the closing phenylalanine or tryptophan. A D gene is named only where the DNA matches it firmly. Part of the rows lack a size; the others show once, few, many or a class for expanded clones.

CDR3 DNA: TGTGCCAGCAGAAGAGCCCAGGGTGAGCAGTTCTTC; CDR3 protein: CASRRAQGEQFF; V gene: TRBV28; J gene: TRBJ2-1; D gene: -; clone size: -
CDR3 DNA: TGTGCCACCAGTGATCTCCAAGGGACCCAGTACTTC; CDR3 protein: CATSDLQGTQYF; V gene: TRBV24-1; J gene: TRBJ2-5; D gene: -; clone size: few
CDR3 DNA: TGCAGCGTTGAATGGTTACAGGGTTACAATGAGCAGTTCTTC; CDR3 protein: CSVEWLQGYNEQFF; V gene: TRBV29-1; J gene: TRBJ2-1; D gene: -; clone size: few
CDR3 DNA: TGTGCCAGCAGCCCATGGGGGGGTTACAATGAGCAGTACTTC; CDR3 protein: CASSPWGGYNEQYF; V gene: TRBV7-3; J gene: TRBJ2-7; D gene: TRBD2; clone size: few
CDR3 DNA: TGTGCCAGCACAAGGGAATTGAGGGCCGGGGAGCTGTTTTTT; CDR3 protein: CASTRELRAGELFF; V gene: TRBV6-1; J gene: TRBJ2-2; D gene: -; clone size: few
CDR3 DNA: TGTGCCAGCAGCTTAGCCTTCGGGGAGACCCAGTACTTC; CDR3 protein: CASSLAFGETQYF; V gene: TRBV7-2; J gene: TRBJ2-5; D gene: -; clone size: -
CDR3 DNA: TGCAGCCCGTCGAGGGGGGCCCGGCCGGTAGATACGCAGTATTTT; CDR3 protein: CSPSRGARPVDTQYF; V gene: TRBV29-1; J gene: TRBJ2-3; D gene: -; clone size: -
CDR3 DNA: TGTGCCAGCAGTCTCATGGGGGGGACCTACGAGCAGTACTTC; CDR3 protein: CASSLMGGTYEQYF; V gene: TRBV27; J gene: TRBJ2-7; D gene: TRBD2; clone size: -
CDR3 DNA: TGCAGTGCTCTGTGGGGTCGCGGCTACACCTTC; CDR3 protein: CSALWGRGYTF; V gene: TRBV20-1; J gene: TRBJ1-2; D gene: -; clone size: -
CDR3 DNA: TGTGCCAGCAGCTTAGCGTTAGCGGGAGCCCCAGAGACCCAGTACTTC; CDR3 protein: CASSLALAGAPETQYF; V gene: TRBV7-2; J gene: TRBJ2-5; D gene: TRBD2; clone size: -
CDR3 DNA: TGCAGCGTTGATGGGACCGACTATCGTTCCTACAATGAGCAGTTCTTC; CDR3 protein: CSVDGTDYRSYNEQFF; V gene: TRBV29-1; J gene: TRBJ2-1; D gene: -; clone size: -
CDR3 DNA: TGTGCCAGCAGTGTGGGAGGCCAACTTGAGACCCAGTTCTTC; CDR3 protein: CASSVGGQLETQFF; V gene: TRBV11-2; J gene: TRBJ2-1; D gene: -; clone size: -
CDR3 DNA: TGTGCCAGCGCCAAGCTTGATGAAAAACTGTTTTTT; CDR3 protein: CASAKLDEKLFF; V gene: TRBV7-9; J gene: TRBJ1-4; D gene: -; clone size: -
CDR3 DNA: TGTGCCAGCAGCTTAGCGGGAGAGTACAATGAGCAGTTCTTC; CDR3 protein: CASSLAGEYNEQFF; V gene: TRBV7-3; J gene: TRBJ2-1; D gene: TRBD2; clone size: many
CDR3 DNA: TGTGCCAGCACCTTCGGTCCCGCCAGAGAAGAGACCCAGTACTTC; CDR3 protein: CASTFGPAREETQYF; V gene: TRBV12-3/TRBV12-4; J gene: TRBJ2-5; D gene: -; clone size: once
CDR3 DNA: TGTGCCAGCACCTCAGGGAACTATGGCTACGCCTTC; CDR3 protein: CASTSGNYGYAF; V gene: TRBV9; J gene: TRBJ1-2; D gene: -; clone size: -
CDR3 DNA: TGTGCCATCAGTGAGTCGACTAGGGATACGCGGTATTTT; CDR3 protein: CAISESTRDTRYF; V gene: TRBV10-3; J gene: TRBJ2-3; D gene: -; clone size: -
CDR3 DNA: TGCAGCGTTGAGAGCCTCCGGGACTGGATTATTAATGAGCAGTACTTC; CDR3 protein: CSVESLRDWIINEQYF; V gene: TRBV29-1; J gene: TRBJ2-5; D gene: -; clone size: -
CDR3 DNA: TGTGCCTGGAGTGGACTAGCGGGAGCAGATACGCAGTATTTT; CDR3 protein: CAWSGLAGADTQYF; V gene: TRBV30; J gene: TRBJ2-3; D gene: TRBD2; clone size: many
CDR3 DNA: TGTGCCAGCAGCCAAGATCCGGCTAGCGGGGGGAGCTCCTACAATGAGCAGTTCTTC; CDR3 protein: CASSQDPASGGSSYNEQFF; V gene: TRBV3-1; J gene: TRBJ2-1; D gene: TRBD2; clone size: many
CDR3 DNA: TGTGCCAGCAGCTTAGCGCTGCGGCCACGCAGTTTAGTGAACACTGAAGCTTTCTTT; CDR3 protein: CASSLALRPRSLVNTEAFF; V gene: TRBV7-2; J gene: TRBJ1-1; D gene: -; clone size: -
CDR3 DNA: TGTGCCAGCAGTCCCCGACAGACTTGCACCTTC; CDR3 protein: CASSPRQTCTF; V gene: TRBV12-3/TRBV12-4; J gene: TRBJ1-2; D gene: -; clone size: -
CDR3 DNA: TGCAGCGTCGGGACTAGCGGGAGGGCCAGTTTGTACGAGCAGTACTTC; CDR3 protein: CSVGTSGRASLYEQYF; V gene: TRBV29-1; J gene: TRBJ2-7; D gene: TRBD2; clone size: few
CDR3 DNA: TGTGCCATCAGATTGGACAGAATCTATGGCTACACCTTC; CDR3 protein: CAIRLDRIYGYTF; V gene: TRBV10-3; J gene: TRBJ1-2; D gene: -; clone size: -
CDR3 DNA: TGTGCCAGCAGGGACCGTAATGAAGAACTGTTTTTT; CDR3 protein: CASRDRNEELFF; V gene: TRBV21-1; J gene: TRBJ1-4; D gene: -; clone size: -
CDR3 DNA: TGTGCCAGCAGCCGGACAGAAATAGCTGGAAACACCTTATATTTT; CDR3 protein: CASSRTEIAGNTLYF; V gene: TRBV14; J gene: TRBJ1-3; D gene: -; clone size: -
CDR3 DNA: TGTGCCAGCAGTTTAAGTACAGATCAAGAGACCCAGTACTTC; CDR3 protein: CASSLSTDQETQYF; V gene: TRBV12-3/TRBV12-4; J gene: TRBJ2-5; D gene: -; clone size: few
CDR3 DNA: TGTGCCAGCAGCTTAAATGCAGGGCTTTACGAGCAGTACTTC; CDR3 protein: CASSLNAGLYEQYF; V gene: TRBV7-2; J gene: TRBJ2-7; D gene: -; clone size: -
CDR3 DNA: TGTGCCAGCAGTTTATACCGGATCGGGAACTATGGCTACACCTTC; CDR3 protein: CASSLYRIGNYGYTF; V gene: TRBV27; J gene: TRBJ1-2; D gene: -; clone size: -
CDR3 DNA: TGTGCCAGCAGTGAAGAGTCTAGAAAGGGGGCCAGGGGCTACACCTTC; CDR3 protein: CASSEESRKGARGYTF; V gene: TRBV25-1; J gene: TRBJ1-2; D gene: TRBD1; clone size: few
CDR3 DNA: TGTGCCAGCAGAGAGTGGACCCGGGACAAAGGGATTCAGTACTTC; CDR3 protein: CASREWTRDKGIQYF; V gene: TRBV27; J gene: TRBJ2-4; D gene: -; clone size: -
CDR3 DNA: TGTGCCAGCAGTGGCAGGGAGGGATATGGCTACACCTTC; CDR3 protein: CASSGREGYGYTF; V gene: TRBV6-1; J gene: TRBJ1-2; D gene: -; clone size: -
CDR3 DNA: TGTGCCAGCAGTTACTCCGGGATTTCTACCAACTATGGCTACACCTTC; CDR3 protein: CASSYSGISTNYGYTF; V gene: TRBV6-5; J gene: TRBJ1-2; D gene: -; clone size: few
CDR3 DNA: TGTGCCAGCAGGGGACAGGGGGCTATCACCGGGGAGCTGTTTTTT; CDR3 protein: CASRGQGAITGELFF; V gene: TRBV12-3/TRBV12-4; J gene: TRBJ2-2; D gene: TRBD1; clone size: -
CDR3 DNA: TGTGCCGGCAGCCACCTCTCGATTCCCTACGAGCAGTACTTC; CDR3 protein: CAGSHLSIPYEQYF; V gene: TRBV3-1; J gene: TRBJ2-7; D gene: -; clone size: -
CDR3 DNA: TGTGCCAGCAGTAAGTTGGGGACAGACACAGATACGCAGTATTTT; CDR3 protein: CASSKLGTDTDTQYF; V gene: TRBV6-6; J gene: TRBJ2-3; D gene: TRBD1; clone size: -
CDR3 DNA: TGCAGTGCCATACCCCGGACGACAGGCAACTATGGCTACACCTTC; CDR3 protein: CSAIPRTTGNYGYTF; V gene: TRBV20-1; J gene: TRBJ1-2; D gene: -; clone size: -